The clone carrying this T cell receptor (beta chain) was counted a few times. What it binds is not known. This sample is part of a study of blood T cells in healthy people across ages. The study's findings and limits: Significant beta diversity loss was already apparent by age 40, declining roughly linearly.

CDR3 size: 15 residues. In germline, CDR1 is SGHRS, CDR2 YFSETQ. The V end lost 1 base, the J end lost 5 bases, and 15 bases lay between the germline ends. A second PCR, run for about 6 to 11 cycles, used a sample-barcoded 5' primer plus a J-beta primer mix. MiXCR, applied by TCRdb to the 5' RACE reads, yields one record per CDR3 protein. The profile covers 1.5 million to 2 million distinct CDR3 sequences, with about 50% appearing a single time and over 2% taken by the ten largest. The receptor was derived from a woman in her thirties or forties in good health. The source material was blood. This chain links TRBV5-1 with TRBJ1-2; no firm D call. In DNA, the CDR3 is TGCGCCAGCAGCTTGAGTGTAGACCCATTTTATGGCTACACCTTC. Encoded protein: CASSLSVDPFYGYTF.